This TCR beta chain was identified in a study of blood T cell repertoires in COVID-19. Germline values: CDR1 LGHNA, CDR2 YNFKEQ. The CDR3 spans 17 residues. The V segment lost 0 bases and the J segment 9 bases; nucleotides outside the gene matches: 8. Assay: immunoSEQ multiplex PCR; the TCRdb copy retains only in-frame clones and omits some. Of approximately 190,000 clones listed, just under 85% are singletons. Sequencing used peripheral blood. The gene calls are TRBV4-2 and TRBJ2-1; TRBD2 matches 13 bases. The TCR was taken from a human donor with acute or convalescent COVID-19. The donor label of this sample is uncertain. CDR3 sequence: CASSQDSGTSGKGEQFF. The CDR3 bases are TGTGCCAGCAGCCAAGATTCCGGGACTAGCGGGAAGGGTGAGCAGTTCTTC.